A single sample is the source of the 10 T cell receptor beta chains below, sequenced in a study of cytomegalovirus exposure and HLA in healthy donors. The PCR made use of 60 Vbeta and 13 Jbeta primers. TCRdb keeps only in-frame clones here, not all; method: immunoSEQ multiplex PCR. The sample lists 150,000 to 200,000 clones, approximately 86% occurring once. Material for sequencing was PBMCs. The receptor source for this set is a woman younger than 35 in good health and CMV-seronegative.

This clone was seen once. The chain has TRBV7-3 and TRBJ2-7; 8 nucleotides agree with TRBD2. Unmatched junction bases numbered 4, after V lost 5 bases and J lost 4 bases. Germline loops: CDR1 SGHTA, CDR2 FQGTGA. This CDR3 is 13 amino acids long. CDR3 nucleotides: TGTGCCAGCAGCGCCTCGGGAGGGTACGAGCAGTACTTC. Amino acid sequence: CASSASGGYEQYF.

This rearrangement joins TRBV5-1 to TRBJ1-3; 12 nucleotides match TRBD1. The CDR3 has 17 amino acids. Germline V lookup: CDR1 SGHRS, CDR2 YFSETQ. The trim removed 4 bases at V and 3 bases at J, leaving 8 bases unmatched. This CDR3 reads CASSALGQGAFGNTIYF. The CDR3 nucleotides read TGCGCCAGCAGCGCACTGGGACAGGGGGCGTTTGGAAACACCATATATTTT.

V gene TRBV5-1 combines with J gene TRBJ1-2; D call uncertain. Germline-derived CDR1 and CDR2 are SGHRS and YFSETQ. The ends were cut back, 0 bases at V and 3 bases at J, with 9 bases in the middle. The CDR3 is made up of 14 amino acids. This chain's CDR3 is CASSLGAVDYGYTF. DNA of the CDR3: TGCGCCAGCAGCTTGGGGGCAGTGGACTATGGCTACACCTTC.

The rearrangement joins TRBV7-9 to TRBJ2-1, with TRBD2 matching over 10 bases. Germline V gene sequence: CDR1 SEHNR, CDR2 FQNEAQ (reference sequence). The CDR3 has 15 residues. V was pared by 4 bases and J by 3 bases, with 3 bases of the junction left unmatched. CDR3 DNA sequence: TGTGCCAGCAGCTCCGGGACTAGCGACTACAATGAGCAGTTCTTC. Its protein is CASSSGTSDYNEQFF.

The chain is built from TRBV28 and TRBJ2-6; D not certain. V was pared by 5 bases and J by 0 bases, with 14 bases between. Germline V CDR1 and CDR2: MDHEN, SYDVKM. The length of the CDR3 is 17 residues. CDR3 in DNA: TGTGCCAGCAGTACCCGACACGAGAGCTCTGGGGCCAACGTCCTGACTTTC. This encodes CASSTRHESSGANVLTF.

The genes are TRBV28 and TRBJ2-1; 7 bases are a match to TRBD2. Germline V CDR1 and CDR2: MDHEN, SYDVKM. V shed 5 bases, J shed 2 bases, and the junction held 6 bases outside the gene matches. CDR3 length: 15 residues. The CDR3 DNA follows: TGTGCCAGCAGTGGGGGACTACAGCCCTACAATGAGCAGTTCTTC. It is translated as CASSGGLQPYNEQFF.

The chain links TRBV19 to TRBJ1-5; D remains ambiguous. This CDR3 has 13 residues. CDR1 LNHDA and CDR2 SQIVND come from the germline V gene (reference sequence). V was shortened by 6 bases and J by 9 bases, with 15 bases between the two germline ends. CDR3 nucleotide sequence: TGTGCCAGTAGGAGGAGAGAGTCGCGGCCCCAGCATTTT. Protein sequence: CASRRRESRPQHF.

The chain is built from TRBV7-8 and TRBJ2-3; D is possibly TRBD2 (6 bases). The germline gives CDR1 SGHVS, CDR2 FQNEAQ. V lost 3 bases and J lost 4, with 17 bases in between. The CDR3 covers 16 residues. The CDR3: CASSLTTRRRADTQYF. CDR3 in DNA: TGTGCCAGCAGCTTGACCACCAGGCGGAGGGCAGATACGCAGTATTTT.

The V call is TRBV28, the J call TRBJ1-5; D is unresolved. CDR3 length equals 15 residues. V was trimmed by 6 bases and J by 3 bases, leaving 15 bases between them. From germline, CDR1 is MDHEN and CDR2 SYDVKM. CDR3 amino acids: CASRLLRVNNQPQHF. DNA of the CDR3: TGTGCCAGCAGGTTACTCCGGGTTAACAATCAGCCCCAGCATTTT.

Remarks on this clone: Within the sample, other DNA sequences also encode this same CDR3. The chain has TRBV2 and TRBJ2-1; D is perhaps TRBD1 (5 bases). Trimming cost V 4 bases and J 4 bases, with 5 bases left between them. The germline gives CDR1 SNHLY, CDR2 FYNNEI. The CDR3 covers 12 residues. CDR3 DNA sequence: TGTGCCAGCAGTGGGACATACAATGAGCAGTTCTTC. Translation gives CASSGTYNEQFF.